One sample yielded the 20 T cell receptor beta chains listed below, sequenced in a study of lymphopenia after photon versus proton radiotherapy. Profiling relied on immunoSEQ multiplex PCR, and the TCRdb table lists in-frame clones only, not all of them. The sample has some 55,000 clones; around 88% are singletons. This specimen was peripheral blood, taken from a patient treated with photon-based radiotherapy. Source of these receptors: a man over 45 with gastric cancer.

The V gene is TRBV10-3, the J gene TRBJ2-7; 7 nucleotides agree with TRBD1. V shed 4 bases and J 0 bases; nucleotides not matched to a gene: 3. This CDR3 spans 14 amino acids. Germline CDR1 ENHRY, CDR2 SYGVKD. CDR3 coding DNA: TGTGCCATCAGTGGACAGGGATCCTCCTACGAGCAGTACTTC. The encoded protein is CAISGQGSSYEQYF.

This chain uses TRBV5-6 with TRBJ2-7; 8 bases agree with TRBD1. The trim removed 4 bases at V and 0 bases at J, leaving 6 bases unmatched. The CDR3 consists of 15 residues. Looked up from germline, CDR1 is SGHDT and CDR2 is YYEEEE. The CDR3 bases are TGTGCCAGCAGCCTTGGGACAGGACCCTCCTACGAGCAGTACTTC. This sequence encodes CASSLGTGPSYEQYF.

The J gene is TRBJ2-5, the V gene TRBV2, with 12 positions matching TRBD2. With 6 bases clipped from V and 4 bases from J, the junction kept 9 bases outside the gene matches. The CDR3 has 16 residues. From germline, CDR1 is SNHLY and CDR2 FYNNEI. The CDR3 DNA is TGTGCCAGCAGAAGGACTAGCGGGATAATAGGAGAGACCCAGTACTTC. Its protein product is CASRRTSGIIGETQYF.

In its sample, this clone was seen a few times. V usage is TRBV25-1 and J usage is TRBJ1-1; 7 bases align to TRBD1. Germline trimming cut 3 bases from V and 0 bases from J; bases unmatched to any gene: 4. The germline CDR1 and CDR2 sequences are MGHDK and SYGVNS. There are 15 residues in the CDR3. CDR3 region: CASSESDRMNTEAFF. For the CDR3, the DNA is TGTGCCAGCAGTGAGTCGGACAGGATGAACACTGAAGCTTTCTTT.

The chain employs TRBV11-2 and TRBJ2-5, with 10 bases that match TRBD1. From germline, CDR1 is SGHAT and CDR2 FQNNGV. The CDR3 has 16 amino acids. J gave up 2 bases and V 3 bases, and 6 bases lay outside the gene matches. In DNA, the CDR3 is TGTGCCAGCAGCTTCATGACAGGGGGCAAACAAGAGACCCAGTACTTC. Protein sequence: CASSFMTGGKQETQYF. The complete variable domain, with remaining parts taken from reference TRBV11-2 and TRBJ2-5, reads EAGVAQSPRYKIIEKRQSVAFWCNPISGHATLYWYQQILGQGPKLLIQFQNNGVVDDSQLPKDRFSAERLKGVDSTLKIQPAKLEDSAVYLCASSFMTGGKQETQYFGPGTRLLVL.

V is TRBV2 and J is TRBJ2-2; 7 positions match TRBD1. The length of the CDR3 is 15 residues. Germline values: CDR1 SNHLY, CDR2 FYNNEI. Trimming cost V 5 bases and J 6 bases; bases outside gene matches: 9. The CDR3 reads CASSRDRGGAGELFF. The CDR3, as DNA: TGTGCCAGCAGTCGGGACAGAGGAGGTGCCGGGGAGCTGTTTTTT.

This clone has a single count. The chain combines TRBV6-6 with TRBJ1-1; 7 bases line up with TRBD1. The germline V gene encodes CDR1 MNHNY and CDR2 SVGAGI (reference sequence). This CDR3 has 13 amino acids. V was pared by 7 bases and J by 10 bases, with 12 bases of the junction left unmatched. CDR3 bases: TGTGCCAGCAAAGATCCGGGACAGAGAGGAGCTTTCTTT. Residues: CASKDPGQRGAFF.

The CDR3 spells CASSEGDRVLAFF. Written as DNA, the CDR3 is TGTGCCAGCAGTGAAGGGGACAGGGTGTTAGCTTTCTTT. This rearrangement joins TRBV6-1 to TRBJ1-1, with TRBD1 matching over 9 bases. J was trimmed by 10 bases and V by 1 base; bases with no gene match: 4. CDR1 and CDR2 (germline): MNHNS, SASEGT. The length of the CDR3 is 13 residues.

This clone has just one count. The chain is built from TRBV10-3 and TRBJ2-1; D is possibly TRBD2 (6 bases). The CDR3 has 13 residues. V was pared by 6 bases and J by 11 bases, with 17 bases between. Germline V gene sequence: CDR1 ENHRY, CDR2 SYGVKD. DNA for the CDR3: TGTGCCATCAGGGGGGGACCGTCCGGGCAGCAGTTCTTC. Residues: CAIRGGPSGQQFF.

The V and J genes are TRBV5-1 and TRBJ2-1; D remains unclear. Germline V gene lookup returns CDR1 SGHRS and CDR2 YFSETQ. The CDR3 is 15 residues long. The V and J ends lost 4 bases and 4 bases respectively, with 15 bases between them. CDR3 region: CASSPLPSRYNEQFF. CDR3 DNA sequence: TGCGCCAGCAGCCCCCTTCCTTCTAGATACAATGAGCAGTTCTTC.

At least ten counts were recorded for this clone. Other DNA sequences in the sample encode the same CDR3. The chain uses TRBV6-4 and TRBJ2-1; the D gene is possibly TRBD2 (7 bases). V was pared by 5 bases and J by 2 bases, with 13 bases between. There are 15 residues in the CDR3. Per germline, CDR1 MRHNA and CDR2 SNTAGT. Here the CDR3 DNA reads TGTGCCAGCAGTTTAGGGGGGGAACCCTACAATGAGCAGTTCTTC. Translation gives CASSLGGEPYNEQFF.

The gene calls are TRBV10-2 and TRBJ2-1, with D possibly matching TRBD2 (6 bases). The CDR3 has 14 amino acids. Germline loops: CDR1 WSHSY, CDR2 SAAADI. Trimming stripped 10 bases from V and 4 bases from J, with 17 bases between. Written as DNA, the CDR3 is TGCGCCACCCAAATGATGACTAGGTACAATGAGCAGTTCTTC. It is translated as CATQMMTRYNEQFF.

The chain employs TRBV7-8 and TRBJ2-1; 7 positions agree with TRBD2. V lost 4 bases, J lost 2 bases, and 11 bases stayed unmatched. This CDR3 is 17 amino acids long. The V gene's germline CDR1 is SGHVS and CDR2 FQNEAQ. Here the CDR3 reads CASSSRVAGAPYNEQFF. In DNA form, the CDR3 reads TGTGCCAGCAGCTCCCGAGTGGCGGGAGCCCCCTACAATGAGCAGTTCTTC. The full variable domain, rest sourced from reference TRBV7-8 and TRBJ2-1, is GAGVSQSPRYKVAKRGQDVALRCDPISGHVSLFWYQQALGQGPEFLTYFQNEAQLDKSGLPSDRFFAERPEGSVSTLKIQRTQQEDSAVYLCASSSRVAGAPYNEQFFGPGTRLTVL.

The CDR3 region has the DNA TGTGCCAGCAGGGCCGGGGGGACAGGGGCTGCAAGGGGCTACACCTTC. The encoded protein is CASRAGGTGAARGYTF. The chain couples TRBV6-6 to TRBJ1-2; TRBD1 agrees at 10 bases. V shed 6 bases, J shed 8 bases, and the junction held 15 bases outside the gene matches. The CDR3 has 16 residues. In germline, CDR1 is MNHNY, CDR2 SVGAGI (reference sequence).

The rearrangement joins TRBV5-1 to TRBJ2-5; a weak D match, TRBD2 (6 bases). V was clipped by 0 bases and J by 5 bases, with 14 bases between them. This CDR3 is 15 amino acids long. Per germline, CDR1 SGHRS and CDR2 YFSETQ. The CDR3: CASSLGYGSRETQYF. CDR3 coding DNA: TGCGCCAGCAGCTTGGGATACGGGAGCCGGGAGACCCAGTACTTC. Filled out from reference TRBV5-1 and TRBJ2-5, the complete variable domain reads KAGVTQTPRYLIKTRGQQVTLSCSPISGHRSVSWYQQTPGQGLQFLFEYFSETQRNKGNFPGRFSGRQFSNSRSEMNVSTLELGDSALYLCASSLGYGSRETQYFGPGTRLLVL.

V and J are TRBV5-4 and TRBJ2-3, with D tentatively TRBD1 (6 bases). Trimming stripped 0 bases from V and 4 bases from J, with 9 bases between. Germline values: CDR1 SGHNT, CDR2 YYREEE (reference sequence). This CDR3 contains 14 residues. The CDR3 sequence is CASSLGRGSDTQYF. The CDR3 DNA is TGTGCCAGCAGCTTGGGCAGGGGATCAGATACGCAGTATTTT.

The rearrangement links TRBV6-5 to TRBJ2-7; tentative D call: TRBD2 (6 bases). Germline CDR1 is MNHEY and CDR2 is SVGAGI. The V and J ends lost 0 bases and 2 bases respectively, with 11 bases between them. The CDR3 has 15 amino acids. CDR3 sequence reads: CASSYSKEGTYEQYF. Here the CDR3 DNA reads TGTGCCAGCAGTTACTCGAAGGAGGGTACCTACGAGCAGTACTTC.

This chain connects TRBV27 to TRBJ2-7; TRBD1 aligns across 7 bases. The length of the CDR3 is 15 residues. The germline gives CDR1 MNHEY, CDR2 SMNVEV (reference sequence). V trimming: 1 base; J trimming: 4 bases; junction bases outside the gene matches: 7. The CDR3 loop reads CASSLFQGVGYEQYF. CDR3 sequence (DNA): TGTGCCAGCAGTTTATTCCAGGGGGTAGGTTACGAGCAGTACTTC.

This chain links TRBV7-8 with TRBJ2-1, with 7 bases aligning to TRBD1. V dropped 5 bases and J dropped 0; count of bases not matched to a gene: 7. This CDR3 is built from 16 residues. Germline V lookup: CDR1 SGHVS, CDR2 FQNEAQ. Written as DNA, the CDR3 is TGTGCCAGCAGCCAGGGGGACCTAAGCTCCTACAATGAGCAGTTCTTC. It encodes CASSQGDLSSYNEQFF.

This chain links TRBV5-1 with TRBJ1-2; D is possibly TRBD1 (6 bases). V lost 3 bases, J lost 1 base, and 7 bases lay in between. Germline loops: CDR1 SGHRS, CDR2 YFSETQ. This CDR3 spans 13 amino acids. The CDR3 loop reads CASSSDSNYGYTF. The CDR3 bases are TGCGCCAGCAGCTCGGACAGTAACTATGGCTACACCTTC.